These T cell receptor beta chains were read from a single sample in a study of OX40 agonist ivuxolimab in advanced cancers. The table came from immunoSEQ multiplex PCR; TCRdb's copy has only in-frame clones and leaves some out. The profile shows roughly 67,000 clones, roughly 88% of them singletons. Sequenced here: CD4+ or CD8+ T cells sorted from blood, sampled in a trial of the OX40 agonist ivuxolimab. All receptors derive from an adult with an advanced solid tumor such as melanoma, head and neck, liver or kidney cancer. The CDR3 runs from the conserved cysteine through the conserved F or W. A D gene is named only where the DNA matches it firmly. Not all rows give a size; the values are once, few, many and, for expanded clones, a class.

j_gene | abundance | v_gene | d_gene | CDR3aa | CDR3nt
TRBJ1-6 | . | TRBV15 | . | CATSRDRGRNSPLHF | TGTGCCACCAGCAGAGACAGGGGCCGTAATTCACCCCTCCACTTT
TRBJ2-3 | . | TRBV30 | TRBD2 | CAWTGLARSTDTQYF | TGTGCCTGGACCGGACTAGCGAGAAGCACAGATACGCAGTATTTT
TRBJ1-6 | . | TRBV28 | . | CASSSGDSPLHF | TGTGCCAGCAGTTCAGGGGATTCACCCCTCCACTTT
TRBJ2-1 | . | TRBV5-6 | . | CASSWAGTQFEQFF | TGTGCCAGCAGCTGGGCCGGGACACAATTTGAGCAGTTCTTC
TRBJ1-3 | few | TRBV19 | . | CASRTVSGNTIYF | TGTGCCAGTAGGACAGTATCTGGAAACACCATATATTTT
TRBJ2-3 | . | TRBV14 | . | CASSRRKVTDTQYF | TGTGCCAGCAGCCGACGGAAGGTCACAGATACGCAGTATTTT
TRBJ1-5 | once | TRBV10-2 | . | CASSHGGDQPQHF | TGCGCTTCGTCCCACGGAGGCGATCAGCCCCAGCATTTT
TRBJ1-1 | . | TRBV7-9 | . | CASSLGGLGEAFF | TGTGCCAGCAGCTTAGGGGGACTCGGTGAAGCTTTCTTT
TRBJ2-7 | . | TRBV6-1 | TRBD2 | CASSEERGSGYEQYF | TGTGCCAGCAGTGAAGAGCGGGGCTCTGGCTACGAGCAGTACTTC
TRBJ1-5 | . | TRBV6-1 | TRBD1 | CASSEAGQPKPQHF | TGTGCCAGCAGTGAAGCGGGACAGCCTAAGCCCCAGCATTTT
TRBJ1-2 | once | TRBV21-1 | . | CASSKEGLYGYTF | TGTGCCAGCAGCAAAGAAGGCCTATATGGCTACACCTTC
TRBJ2-2 | . | TRBV27 | TRBD1 | CASRLQGATMWDTGELFF | TGTGCCAGCAGGTTACAGGGGGCAACTATGTGGGACACCGGGGAGCTGTTTTTT
TRBJ1-1 | . | TRBV5-1 | . | CASSLGRPNTEAFF | TGCGCCAGCAGCTTGGGTCGTCCGAACACTGAAGCTTTCTTT
TRBJ2-5 | . | TRBV7-3 | . | CASSLEGKGAQYF | TGTGCCAGCAGCTTAGAGGGGAAGGGGGCCCAGTACTTC
TRBJ1-6 | . | TRBV9 | TRBD1 | CASSLTGQGEASPLHF | TGTGCCAGCAGCCTAACGGGACAGGGGGAGGCTTCACCCCTCCACTTT
TRBJ2-2 | few | TRBV7-3 | . | CASSLDTGELFF | TGTGCCAGCAGCTTAGATACCGGGGAGCTGTTTTTT
TRBJ1-5 | . | TRBV27 | . | CASSLSGWGQPQHF | TGTGCCAGCAGTTTGTCCGGTTGGGGTCAGCCCCAGCATTTT
TRBJ2-3 | . | TRBV9 | . | CASSVGPAQSTDTQYF | TGTGCCAGCAGCGTAGGCCCCGCGCAGAGCACAGATACGCAGTATTTT
TRBJ2-5 | . | TRBV6-6 | TRBD1 | CASSETGAHETQYF | TGTGCCAGCAGTGAGACAGGGGCCCATGAGACCCAGTACTTC
TRBJ2-7 | . | TRBV4-3 | TRBD1 | CASSQGLDRGSEQYF | TGCGCCAGCAGCCAGGGCCTCGACAGGGGCAGCGAGCAGTACTTC
TRBJ2-1 | . | TRBV5-4 | TRBD2 | CASSFGGGGYNEQFF | TGTGCCAGCAGCTTTGGCGGGGGGGGCTACAATGAGCAGTTCTTC